The clone carrying this T cell receptor (beta chain) has more than one count but fewer than ten. The CDR3 has 19 amino acids. Germline assignment: CDR1 MNHNS and CDR2 SASEGT. Trimming at V came to 1 base and at J to 9 bases, leaving 19 bases not matched to a gene. This record belongs to a study of T-cell reconstitution after alpha-beta-depleted transplantation in children. As it was prepared, the TCRbeta library received unique molecular identifiers. MiXCR, run by TCRdb on the PCR reads, gives a single entry per CDR3 protein. The table lists approximately 430,000 distinct CDR3 sequences, around 15% of them singletons, with around 28% in the top ten.

This receptor was taken from a boy in the first two years of life who had a stem cell transplant for Wiskott-Aldrich syndrome, so the T cells may come from the graft donor. Specimen: PBMCs, mostly from graft donor cells, collected 360 days after TCRalphabeta/CD19-depleted stem cell transplant. The rearrangement uses TRBV6-1 and TRBJ2-1; TRBD1 aligns across 9 bases. DNA of the CDR3: TGTGCCAGCAGTGAAGTCCTGGCGACCGGGACAGGGCGTTGGGGTGAGCAGTTCTTC. Amino acids: CASSEVLATGTGRWGEQFF.